This T cell receptor (beta chain) was documented in a study of response to subunit inactivated influenza vaccine. The germline gives CDR1 SGHRS, CDR2 YFSETQ. V was trimmed by 4 bases and J by 4 bases, leaving 12 bases between them. The CDR3 loop spans 14 amino acids. Via MiXCR, TCRdb re-called the RT-PCR reads, giving one row per CDR3 protein. The sample carries 500,000 to 550,000 distinct CDR3 sequences, approximately 22% recorded once. The data also belong to a second study, concerning T cells expressing NK-cell markers. That source reports: Making the TCR beta cDNA relied on 5'RACE template switching with UMIs.

The sequence was obtained from a man aged 50-59 years who received an inactivated influenza vaccine. The material was CD4+ T cells sorted from PBMCs, obtained 12 days after vaccination. This chain connects TRBV5-1 to TRBJ1-5, with D possibly TRBD1 on 5 matching bases. DNA for the CDR3: TGCGCCAGCAGCCCGGACCGACAGAATCAGCCCCAGCATTTT. It specifies CASSPDRQNQPQHF.